The T cell receptor beta chain described here comes from a study of CD8+ T cells in alopecia areata. About the study: Each day, treated patients took oral tofacitinib twice, at 5 to 10 mg per dose.

Germline V CDR1 and CDR2: SQVTM, ANQGSEA. The CDR3 covers 15 residues. V dropped 7 bases and J dropped 0; count of bases not matched to a gene: 9. General study points: Higher clonality and more expanded CD8+ clones appeared in lesional than normal scalp.

Comments on this clone: The antigen remains undetermined.

Reverse transcribed after extraction, RNA yielded cDNA as the sequencing template. Using immunoSEQ multiplex PCR, the repertoire was profiled, and TCRdb retains in-frame clones only, with some absent. The data show 130,000 to 150,000 clones, about 90% seen once. This receptor was identified in a human donor with alopecia areata. The sample here was CD8+ T cells sorted from blood, taken at week 0. This chain links TRBV29-1 with TRBJ2-1; 7 nucleotides line up with TRBD2. CDR3 DNA sequence: TGCAGCGGGGGGGGACCCGGGAGCTCCTACAATGAGCAGTTCTTC. As protein: CSGGGPGSSYNEQFF.